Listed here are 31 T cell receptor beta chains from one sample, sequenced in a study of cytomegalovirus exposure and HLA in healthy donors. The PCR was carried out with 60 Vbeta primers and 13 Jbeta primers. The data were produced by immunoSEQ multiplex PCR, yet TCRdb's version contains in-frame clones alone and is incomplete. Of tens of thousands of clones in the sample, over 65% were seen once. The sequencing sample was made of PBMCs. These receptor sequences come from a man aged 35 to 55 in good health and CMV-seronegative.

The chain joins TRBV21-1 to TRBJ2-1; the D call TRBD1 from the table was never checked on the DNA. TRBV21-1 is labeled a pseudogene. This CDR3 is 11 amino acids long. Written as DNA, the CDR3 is TGTGCCAGCAGCGGCTCCAATGAGCAGTTCTTC. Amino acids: CASSGSNEQFF.

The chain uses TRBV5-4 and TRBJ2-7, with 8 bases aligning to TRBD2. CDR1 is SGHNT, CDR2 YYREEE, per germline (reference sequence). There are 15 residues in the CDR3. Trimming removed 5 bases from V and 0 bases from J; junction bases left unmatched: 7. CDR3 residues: CASSPTSGSSYEQYF. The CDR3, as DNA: TGTGCCAGCAGTCCTACTAGCGGCAGCTCCTACGAGCAGTACTTC.

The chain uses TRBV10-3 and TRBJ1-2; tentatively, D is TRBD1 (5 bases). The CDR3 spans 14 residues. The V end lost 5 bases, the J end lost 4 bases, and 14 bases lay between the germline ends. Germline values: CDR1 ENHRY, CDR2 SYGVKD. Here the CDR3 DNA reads TGTGCCATCAGTCGGTCAGGGAGGGGCTATGGCTACACCTTC. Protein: CAISRSGRGYGYTF.

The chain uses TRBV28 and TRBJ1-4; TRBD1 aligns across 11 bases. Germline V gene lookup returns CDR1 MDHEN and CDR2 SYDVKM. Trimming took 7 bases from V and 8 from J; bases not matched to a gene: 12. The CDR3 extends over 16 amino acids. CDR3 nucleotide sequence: TGTGCCAGCACCCAGGGGGGACAGGGGGGTCGAGAAAAACTGTTTTTT. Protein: CASTQGGQGGREKLFF.

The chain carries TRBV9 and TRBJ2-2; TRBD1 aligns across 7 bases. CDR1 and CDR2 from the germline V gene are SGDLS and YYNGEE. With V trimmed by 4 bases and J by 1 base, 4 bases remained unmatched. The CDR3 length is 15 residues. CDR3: CASSNRQGNTGELFF. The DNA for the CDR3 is TGTGCCAGCAGCAACCGACAGGGGAACACCGGGGAGCTGTTTTTT.

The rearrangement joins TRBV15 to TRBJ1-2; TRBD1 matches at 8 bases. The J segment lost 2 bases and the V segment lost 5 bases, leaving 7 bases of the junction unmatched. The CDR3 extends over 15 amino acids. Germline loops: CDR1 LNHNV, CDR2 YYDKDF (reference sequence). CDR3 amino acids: CATSGRDRLNYGYTF. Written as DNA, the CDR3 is TGTGCCACCAGCGGACGGGACAGGTTAAACTATGGCTACACCTTC.

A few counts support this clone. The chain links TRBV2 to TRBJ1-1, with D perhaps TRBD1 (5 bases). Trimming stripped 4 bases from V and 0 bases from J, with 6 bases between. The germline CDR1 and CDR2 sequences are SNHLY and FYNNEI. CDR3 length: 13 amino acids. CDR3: CASSGQMNTEAFF. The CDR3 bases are TGTGCCAGCAGTGGACAGATGAACACTGAAGCTTTCTTT.

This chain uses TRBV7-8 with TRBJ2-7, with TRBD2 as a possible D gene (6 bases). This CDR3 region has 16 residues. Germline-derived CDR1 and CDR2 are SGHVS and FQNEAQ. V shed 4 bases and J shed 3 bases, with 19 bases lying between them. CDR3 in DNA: TGTGCCAGCAGCTCTTTACTAGCAGGCATAGGCTACGAGCAGTACTTC. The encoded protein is CASSSLLAGIGYEQYF.

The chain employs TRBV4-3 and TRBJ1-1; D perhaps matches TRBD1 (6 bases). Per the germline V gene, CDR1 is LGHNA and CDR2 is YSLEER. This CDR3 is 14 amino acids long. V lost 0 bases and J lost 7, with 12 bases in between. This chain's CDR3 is CASSQEGGRGEAFF. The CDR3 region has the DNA TGCGCCAGCAGCCAAGAAGGTGGCAGGGGTGAAGCTTTCTTT.

In DNA, the CDR3 is TGCGCCAGCAGCTTGGCTCTTCCGTCCTACGAGCAGTACTTC. This gives the protein CASSLALPSYEQYF. The chain is built from TRBV5-1 and TRBJ2-7, with D unresolved. This CDR3 region has 14 residues. The V end lost 0 bases, the J end lost 1 base, and 8 bases lay between the germline ends. Germline CDR1 SGHRS, CDR2 YFSETQ.

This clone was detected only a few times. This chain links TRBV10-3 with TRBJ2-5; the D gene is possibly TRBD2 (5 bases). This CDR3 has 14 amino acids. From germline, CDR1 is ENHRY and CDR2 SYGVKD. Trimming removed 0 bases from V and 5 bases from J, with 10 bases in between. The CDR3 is CAISESARGETQYF. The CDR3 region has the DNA TGTGCCATCAGTGAGTCGGCTAGAGGGGAGACCCAGTACTTC.

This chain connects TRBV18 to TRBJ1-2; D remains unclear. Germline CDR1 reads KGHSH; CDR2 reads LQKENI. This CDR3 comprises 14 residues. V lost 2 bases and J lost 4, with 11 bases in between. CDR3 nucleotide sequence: TGTGCCAGCTCACCAAACAACCCTGGCTATGGCTACACCTTC. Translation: CASSPNNPGYGYTF.

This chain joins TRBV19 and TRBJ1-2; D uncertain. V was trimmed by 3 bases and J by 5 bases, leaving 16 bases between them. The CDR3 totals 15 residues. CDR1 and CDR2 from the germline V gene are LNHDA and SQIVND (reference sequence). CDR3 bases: TGTGCCAGTAGTATGTCGTCGCTAAGCGGGTATGGCTACACCTTC. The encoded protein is CASSMSSLSGYGYTF.

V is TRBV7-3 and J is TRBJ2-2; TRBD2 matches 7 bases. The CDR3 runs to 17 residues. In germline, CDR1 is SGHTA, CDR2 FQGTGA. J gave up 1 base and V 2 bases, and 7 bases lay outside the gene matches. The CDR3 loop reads CASSLSRASGNTGELFF. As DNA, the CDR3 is TGTGCCAGCAGCTTATCGCGGGCTAGCGGGAACACCGGGGAGCTGTTTTTT. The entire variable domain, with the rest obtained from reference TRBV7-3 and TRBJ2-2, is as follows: GAGVSQTPSNKVTEKGKYVELRCDPISGHTALYWYRQSLGQGPEFLIYFQGTGAADDSGLPNDRFFAVRPEGSVSTLKIQRTERGDSAVYLCASSLSRASGNTGELFFGEGSRLTVL.

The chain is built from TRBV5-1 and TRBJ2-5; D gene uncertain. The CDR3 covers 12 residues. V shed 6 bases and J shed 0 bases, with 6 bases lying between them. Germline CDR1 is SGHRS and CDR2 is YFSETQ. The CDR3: CASNGYQETQYF. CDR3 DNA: TGCGCCAGCAACGGGTACCAAGAGACCCAGTACTTC.

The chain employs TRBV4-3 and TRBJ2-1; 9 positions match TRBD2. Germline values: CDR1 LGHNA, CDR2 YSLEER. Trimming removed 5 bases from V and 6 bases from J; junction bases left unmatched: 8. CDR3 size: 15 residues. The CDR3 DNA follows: TGCGCCAGCAGCTTCGTCACTAGCGGGCCCAATGAGCAGTTCTTC. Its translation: CASSFVTSGPNEQFF.

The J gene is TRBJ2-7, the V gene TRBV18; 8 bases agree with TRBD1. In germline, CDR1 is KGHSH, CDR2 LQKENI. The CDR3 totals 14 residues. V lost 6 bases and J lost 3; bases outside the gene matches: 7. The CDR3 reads CASSPGGEGYEQYF. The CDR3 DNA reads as TGTGCCAGCTCGCCAGGGGGCGAGGGCTACGAGCAGTACTTC.

The CDR3 coding sequence is TGTGCCAGCAGAACTAGCGGGAGGAACACCGGGGAGCTGTTTTTT. Encoded protein: CASRTSGRNTGELFF. The chain recombines TRBV7-2 with TRBJ2-2; 11 bases are a match to TRBD2. The CDR3 is made up of 15 amino acids. Germline CDR1 reads SGHTA; CDR2 reads FQGNSA. The V and J ends lost 6 bases and 1 base, in that order; junction bases with no gene match: 1.

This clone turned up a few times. CDR3 sequence (DNA): TGTGCCAGCAGATCTACTAGCGGGAGGGGGGGAGATACGCAGTATTTT. This sequence encodes CASRSTSGRGGDTQYF. The rearrangement joins TRBV2 to TRBJ2-3; 13 nucleotides align to TRBD2. The CDR3 runs to 16 residues. Germline trimming cut 6 bases from V and 5 bases from J; bases unmatched to any gene: 8. Germline CDR1 is SNHLY and CDR2 is FYNNEI.

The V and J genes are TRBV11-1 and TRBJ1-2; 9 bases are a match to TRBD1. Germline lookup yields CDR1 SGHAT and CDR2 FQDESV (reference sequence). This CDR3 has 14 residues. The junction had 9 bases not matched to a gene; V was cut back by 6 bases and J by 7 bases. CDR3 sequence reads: CASRPPGTGSGYTF. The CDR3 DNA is TGTGCCAGCAGGCCACCCGGGACAGGGAGTGGCTACACCTTC.

The chain's CDR3 is CAWTKRERETQYF. The CDR3 DNA sequence: TGTGCCTGGACTAAGCGGGAGCGAGAGACCCAGTACTTC. The rearrangement joins TRBV30 to TRBJ2-5; 8 bases match TRBD2. The CDR3 is 13 amino acids. V lost 4 bases to trimming and J lost 4 bases; unmatched junction nucleotides: 5. The V gene's germline CDR1 is GTSNPN and CDR2 SVGIG (reference sequence).

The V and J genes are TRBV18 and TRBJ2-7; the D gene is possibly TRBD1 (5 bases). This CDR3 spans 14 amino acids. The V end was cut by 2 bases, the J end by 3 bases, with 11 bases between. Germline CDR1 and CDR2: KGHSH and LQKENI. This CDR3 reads CASSPGPQGYEQYF. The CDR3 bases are TGTGCCAGCTCACCAGGACCTCAGGGCTACGAGCAGTACTTC.

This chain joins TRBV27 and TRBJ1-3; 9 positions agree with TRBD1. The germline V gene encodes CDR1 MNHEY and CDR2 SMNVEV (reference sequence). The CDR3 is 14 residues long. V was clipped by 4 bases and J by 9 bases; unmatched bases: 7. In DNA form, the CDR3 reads TGTGCCAGCAGTTCCGGGACAGGGTATGGCACCATATATTTT. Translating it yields CASSSGTGYGTIYF.

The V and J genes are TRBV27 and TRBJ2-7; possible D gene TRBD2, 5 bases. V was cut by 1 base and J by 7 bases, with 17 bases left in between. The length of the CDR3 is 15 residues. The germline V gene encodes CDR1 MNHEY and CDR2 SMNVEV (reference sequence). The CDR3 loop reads CASSLYGNIVREQYF. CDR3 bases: TGTGCCAGCAGTTTATACGGGAATATTGTACGAGAGCAGTACTTC.

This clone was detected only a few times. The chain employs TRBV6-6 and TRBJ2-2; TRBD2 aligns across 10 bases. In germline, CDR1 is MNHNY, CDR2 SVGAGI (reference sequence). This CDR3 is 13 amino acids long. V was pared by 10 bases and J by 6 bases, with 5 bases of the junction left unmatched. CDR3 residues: CATTAGGPGELFF. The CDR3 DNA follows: TGTGCCACTACAGCGGGGGGGCCCGGGGAGCTGTTTTTT.

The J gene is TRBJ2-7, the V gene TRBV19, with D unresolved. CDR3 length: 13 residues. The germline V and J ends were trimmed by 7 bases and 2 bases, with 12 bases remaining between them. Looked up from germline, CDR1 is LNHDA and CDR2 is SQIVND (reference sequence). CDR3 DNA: TGTGCCAGTAAAGGCAGCGTCACCTACGAGCAGTACTTC. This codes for CASKGSVTYEQYF.

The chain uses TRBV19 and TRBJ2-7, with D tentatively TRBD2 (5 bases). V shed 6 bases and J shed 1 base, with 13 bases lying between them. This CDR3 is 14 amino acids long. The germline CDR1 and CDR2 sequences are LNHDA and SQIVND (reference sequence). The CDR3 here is CASSPGGNSYEQYF. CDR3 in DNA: TGTGCCAGTAGCCCTGGAGGCAATTCCTACGAGCAGTACTTC.

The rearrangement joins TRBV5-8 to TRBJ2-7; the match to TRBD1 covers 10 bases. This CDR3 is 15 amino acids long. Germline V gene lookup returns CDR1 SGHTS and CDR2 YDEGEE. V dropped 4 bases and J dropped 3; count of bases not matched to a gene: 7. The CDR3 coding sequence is TGTGCCAGCAGCCCAGCCGGGACAGGGGTCTACGAGCAGTACTTC. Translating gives CASSPAGTGVYEQYF.

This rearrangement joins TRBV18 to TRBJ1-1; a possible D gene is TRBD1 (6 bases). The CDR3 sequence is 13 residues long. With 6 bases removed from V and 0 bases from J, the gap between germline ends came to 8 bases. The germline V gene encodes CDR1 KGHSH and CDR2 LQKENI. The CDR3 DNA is TGTGCCAGCTCGCGGACAGTGAACACTGAAGCTTTCTTT. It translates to CASSRTVNTEAFF. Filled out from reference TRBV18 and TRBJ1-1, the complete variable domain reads NAGVMQNPRHLVRRRGQEARLRCSPMKGHSHVYWYRQLPEEGLKFMVYLQKENIIDESGMPKERFSAEFPKEGPSILRIQQVVRGDSAAYFCASSRTVNTEAFFGQGTRLTVV.

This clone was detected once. In DNA, the CDR3 is TGTGCCAGCAGTGAGGTAGGACTAGCGGCAGATACGCAGTATTTT. It is translated as CASSEVGLAADTQYF. The rearrangement uses TRBV2 and TRBJ2-3; 10 bases fit TRBD2. Germline V gene data show CDR1 as SNHLY and CDR2 as FYNNEI. The J segment lost 4 bases and the V segment lost 3 bases, leaving 4 bases of the junction unmatched. This CDR3 region has 15 residues.

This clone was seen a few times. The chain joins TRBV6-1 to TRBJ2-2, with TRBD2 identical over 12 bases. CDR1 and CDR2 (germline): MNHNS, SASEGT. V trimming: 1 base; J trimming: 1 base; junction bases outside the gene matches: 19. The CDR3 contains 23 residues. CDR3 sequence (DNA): TGTGCCAGCAGTGAAGGGAGGACGCTAGCGGGAGGGCCGAGTTGGGGGAACACCGGGGAGCTGTTTTTT. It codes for CASSEGRTLAGGPSWGNTGELFF.